This T cell receptor (beta chain) was documented in a study of patients and donors after allogeneic stem cell transplantation. TCRdb passed the RT-PCR reads through MiXCR, listing each CDR3 protein once. The sample consists of approximately 160,000 distinct CDR3 sequences, approximately 28% of them appearing once. This clonotype was seen many times. V was trimmed by 0 bases and J by 8 bases, leaving 10 bases between them. Per germline, CDR1 LGHDT and CDR2 YNNKEL (reference sequence). This CDR3 spans 13 amino acids. This clonotype originated in a human donor who was either an allogeneic HSCT recipient or a stem cell or donor lymphocyte infusion donor (not recorded which). It is not recorded whose cells these are; they may come from a transplant donor. J is TRBJ1-1 and V is TRBV3-1; no reliable D call. Sample: blood, either unsorted or a sorted T cell fraction (not recorded which). CDR3 region: CASSQDAWNEAFF. In DNA, the CDR3 is TGTGCCAGCAGCCAAGATGCGTGGAACGAAGCTTTCTTT.